This T cell receptor beta chain emerged from a study of somatic mutations in cytotoxic T cells in rheumatoid arthritis. Germline loops: CDR1 SGHVS, CDR2 FNYEAQ. CDR3 length: 16 amino acids. With 3 bases removed from V and 2 bases from J, the gap between germline ends came to 16 bases. Using immunoSEQ multiplex PCR, the repertoire was profiled, and TCRdb retains in-frame clones only, with some absent. The table shows 15,000 to 20,000 clones, with around 80% occurring only once. The chain recombines TRBV7-6 with TRBJ1-2, with D possibly matching TRBD1 (5 bases). Sequencing was carried out using CD8+ T cells sorted from blood. This receptor was obtained from an adult with rheumatoid arthritis. CDR3 nucleotides: TGTGCCAGCAGCTTCCTCGCCGACAGTACAAACTATGGCTACACCTTC. This encodes CASSFLADSTNYGYTF.